A single sample gave rise to the 4 T cell receptor beta chains below, sequenced in a study of PD-1 blockade in classical Hodgkin lymphoma. Documented time point: cycle 4 day 1 (C4D1), after around six weeks of nivolumab. The patients all showed relapse after autologous stem cell transplantation, while their brentuximab vedotin exposure varied. Purification of CD4+ T cells from thawed PBMCs was achieved by magnetic negative selection. Using immunoSEQ multiplex PCR, the repertoire was profiled, and TCRdb retains in-frame clones only, with some absent. This sample carries more than 15,000 clones, around 78% of them seen once, and the ten largest clones take about 1.9%. Sequencing used CD4+ T cells from blood, obtained before the fourth cycle of nivolumab. These receptors were taken from a human donor with classical Hodgkin lymphoma.

J is TRBJ2-3 and V is TRBV4-1, with 9 bases lining up with TRBD2. The CDR3 loop spans 16 amino acids. The V segment lost 1 base and the J segment 4 bases; nucleotides outside the gene matches: 6. Per the germline V gene, CDR1 is MGHRA and CDR2 is YSYEKL. CDR3 loop: CASSQGNSGSPDTQYF. The CDR3 DNA reads TGCGCCAGCAGCCAAGGGAATAGCGGGAGCCCAGATACGCAGTATTTT.

V and J are TRBV6-5 and TRBJ2-7; D remains ambiguous. Germline V CDR1 and CDR2: MNHEY, SVGAGI. Trimming left V 5 bases short and J 2 bases short, with 13 bases between. The CDR3 totals 14 residues. CDR3 nucleotide sequence: TGTGCCAGCAGTAATCAGAAAGGGACCTACGAGCAGTACTTC. This codes for CASSNQKGTYEQYF.

This chain uses TRBV2 with TRBJ1-5; 10 bases line up with TRBD1. J was trimmed by 6 bases and V by 5 bases; bases with no gene match: 7. The CDR3 runs to 15 residues. Looked up from germline, CDR1 is SNHLY and CDR2 is FYNNEI. The chain's CDR3 is CASSQGGQGTQPQHF. The CDR3 DNA sequence: TGTGCCAGCAGTCAAGGGGGACAGGGGACTCAGCCCCAGCATTTT.

The CDR3 loop is CASSLAPAYEQYF. DNA of the CDR3: TGTGCCAGCAGCTTAGCGCCCGCCTACGAGCAGTACTTC. The chain carries TRBV7-2 and TRBJ2-7, with D uncertain. The CDR3 extends over 13 amino acids. The V end lost 0 bases, the J end lost 2 bases, and 5 bases lay between the germline ends. From germline, CDR1 is SGHTA and CDR2 FQGNSA.